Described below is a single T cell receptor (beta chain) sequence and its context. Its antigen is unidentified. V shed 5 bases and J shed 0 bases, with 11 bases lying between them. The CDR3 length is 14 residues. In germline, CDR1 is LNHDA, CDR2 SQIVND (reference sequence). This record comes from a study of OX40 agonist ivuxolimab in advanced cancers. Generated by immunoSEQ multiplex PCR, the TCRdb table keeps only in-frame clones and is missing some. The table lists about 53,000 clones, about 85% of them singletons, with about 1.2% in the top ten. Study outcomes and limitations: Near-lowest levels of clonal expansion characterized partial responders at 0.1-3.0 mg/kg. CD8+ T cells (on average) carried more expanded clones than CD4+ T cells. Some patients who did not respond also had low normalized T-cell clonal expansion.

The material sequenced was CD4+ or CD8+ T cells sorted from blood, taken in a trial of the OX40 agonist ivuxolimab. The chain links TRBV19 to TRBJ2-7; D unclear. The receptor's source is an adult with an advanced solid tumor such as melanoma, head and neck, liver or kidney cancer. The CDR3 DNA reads TGTGCCAGTAGTTCCCAGGATAACTCCTACGAGCAGTACTTC. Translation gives CASSSQDNSYEQYF.